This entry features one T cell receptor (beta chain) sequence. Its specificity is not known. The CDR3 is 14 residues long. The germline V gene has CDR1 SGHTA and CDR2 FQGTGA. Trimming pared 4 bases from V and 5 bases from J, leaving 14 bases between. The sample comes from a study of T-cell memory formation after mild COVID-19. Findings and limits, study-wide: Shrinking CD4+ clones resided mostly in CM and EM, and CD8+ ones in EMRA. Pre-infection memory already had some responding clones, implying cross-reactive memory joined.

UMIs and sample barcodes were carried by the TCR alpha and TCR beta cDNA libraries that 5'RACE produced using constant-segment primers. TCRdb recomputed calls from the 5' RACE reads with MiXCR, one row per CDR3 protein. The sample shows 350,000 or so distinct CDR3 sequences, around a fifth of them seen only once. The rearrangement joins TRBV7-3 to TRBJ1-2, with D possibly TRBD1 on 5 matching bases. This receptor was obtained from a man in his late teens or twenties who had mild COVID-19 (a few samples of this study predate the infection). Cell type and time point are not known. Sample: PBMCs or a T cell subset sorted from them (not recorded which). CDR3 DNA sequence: TGTGCCAGCAGCTCAGGGATTGGAAAATATGGCTACACCTTC. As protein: CASSSGIGKYGYTF.